This is a list of T cell receptor beta chains from one sample in a study of cytotoxic CD8 clonotypes in ibrutinib-treated CLL. Profiled with immunoSEQ multiplex PCR; TCRdb holds only in-frame clones, not every one. The data hold 43,000 or so clones, with approximately 65% observed a single time. The sample in question was PBMCs, obtained after 24 months of ibrutinib treatment. These receptors were collected from a human donor with chronic lymphocytic leukemia. The CDR3 runs from the conserved cysteine through the conserved F or W. Each record gives: clone size, D gene, V gene, J gene, CDR3 length, CDR3 protein, CDR3 DNA. The D gene is left open where the match is weak. Part of the rows lack a size; the others show once, few, many or a class for expanded clones.

medium-sized,NA,TRBV5-1,TRBJ1-1,15,CASSRFRSADTEAFF,TGCGCCAGCAGCCGATTCAGGTCGGCAGACACTGAAGCTTTCTTT
NA,NA,TRBV27,TRBJ1-2,13,CASSLSGPYGYTF,TGTGCCAGCAGTTTATCAGGGCCCTATGGCTACACCTTC
NA,NA,TRBV19,TRBJ2-4,14,CASSNDRAKNIQYF,TGTGCCAGTAGTAACGACAGGGCCAAAAACATTCAGTACTTC
NA,NA,TRBV10-3,TRBJ2-3,15,CAISPNGGSTDTQYF,TGTGCCATCAGTCCTAATGGGGGGAGCACAGATACGCAGTATTTT
NA,NA,TRBV6-1,TRBJ1-5,12,CATSGIGQPQHF,TGTGCCACCTCAGGGATTGGTCAGCCCCAGCATTTT
few,NA,TRBV29-1,TRBJ1-5,13,CSVGVDRNQPQHF,TGCAGCGTTGGCGTAGACCGCAATCAGCCCCAGCATTTT
NA,NA,TRBV5-6,TRBJ2-7,15,CASSELDRLAYEQYF,TGTGCCAGCAGCGAACTCGACAGGTTAGCCTACGAGCAGTACTTC
NA,TRBD1,TRBV19,TRBJ2-7,13,CASSPWDRDEQYF,TGTGCCAGTAGTCCCTGGGACAGGGACGAGCAGTACTTC
NA,TRBD1,TRBV9,TRBJ2-7,16,CASSQGFGQGTYEQYF,TGTGCCAGCAGTCAAGGATTTGGACAGGGGACCTACGAGCAGTACTTC
NA,TRBD1,TRBV10-3,TRBJ2-7,13,CAIMGQDSYEQYF,TGTGCCATTATGGGACAGGACTCCTACGAGCAGTACTTC
many,TRBD1,TRBV6-1,TRBJ1-6,13,CASSVNRGSPLHF,TGTGCCAGCAGTGTCAACAGGGGCTCACCCCTCCACTTT
NA,NA,TRBV5-8,TRBJ1-1,17,CASSEDRRLLQNTEAFF,TGTGCCAGCAGCGAGGACAGACGGCTATTACAGAACACTGAAGCTTTCTTT
NA,NA,TRBV29-1,TRBJ1-1,17,CSVPSWGLQAMNTEAFF,TGCAGCGTCCCGTCCTGGGGGCTGCAGGCCATGAACACTGAAGCTTTCTTT
NA,NA,TRBV27,TRBJ2-7,16,CASSPGLFKPSYEQYF,TGTGCCAGCAGTCCCGGACTGTTCAAACCGTCTTACGAGCAGTACTTC
NA,TRBD1,TRBV29-1,TRBJ1-1,12,CSSLQGDTEAFF,TGCAGCTCCCTACAGGGGGACACTGAAGCTTTCTTT
NA,NA,TRBV4-2,TRBJ1-1,16,CASSQEPGQTNTEAFF,TGTGCCAGCAGCCAAGAACCGGGACAAACGAACACTGAAGCTTTCTTT
few,TRBD1,TRBV11-3,TRBJ2-2,14,CATRDRGNTGELFF,TGTGCCACCCGGGACAGGGGGAACACCGGGGAGCTGTTTTTT
many,TRBD2,TRBV19,TRBJ2-1,17,CASSITGLAGGRSEQFF,TGTGCCAGTAGTATTACAGGGCTAGCGGGGGGGCGCAGTGAGCAGTTCTTC
NA,NA,TRBV19,TRBJ1-1,17,CASTLGQTHLMNTEAFF,TGTGCCAGTACCCTGGGCCAGACTCACCTCATGAACACTGAAGCTTTCTTT
few,NA,TRBV27,TRBJ2-1,16,CASSSTPRGARNEQFF,TGTGCCAGCAGTTCTACCCCAAGGGGGGCTCGGAATGAGCAGTTCTTC
many,NA,TRBV7-3,TRBJ2-3,12,CASSFRPDTQYF,TGTGCCAGCAGCTTTCGCCCAGATACGCAGTATTTT
NA,TRBD1,TRBV7-3,TRBJ2-3,15,CASSLEGTGKDTQYF,TGTGCCAGCAGCTTAGAGGGGACAGGGAAAGATACGCAGTATTTT
NA,NA,TRBV2,TRBJ2-7,12,CASSLKPYEQYF,TGTGCCAGCAGTCTAAAACCCTACGAGCAGTACTTC
NA,NA,TRBV7-2,TRBJ2-1,15,CASSLSRVLNNEQFF,TGTGCCAGCAGCCTCTCCCGGGTGTTGAACAATGAGCAGTTCTTC
NA,NA,TRBV7-9,TRBJ2-3,15,CASSLARPLTDTQYF,TGTGCCAGCAGCTTAGCCAGACCTCTCACAGATACGCAGTATTTT
NA,NA,TRBV2,TRBJ2-7,12,CASSDRLYEQYF,TGTGCCAGCAGTGATAGGCTCTACGAGCAGTACTTC
NA,NA,TRBV5-6,TRBJ1-1,13,CASSLTVNTEAFF,TGTGCCAGCAGCCTAACAGTGAACACTGAAGCTTTCTTT
NA,TRBD1,TRBV29-1,TRBJ1-2,13,CSVQQGANYGYTF,TGCAGCGTTCAACAGGGGGCTAACTATGGCTACACCTTC
few,TRBD2,TRBV18,TRBJ2-7,15,CASSPTSGSSYEQYF,TGTGCCAGCTCACCCACTAGCGGGAGTTCCTACGAGCAGTACTTC
NA,TRBD1,TRBV5-6,TRBJ1-2,15,CASSLLDRGAQGYTF,TGTGCCAGCAGCTTACTGGACAGGGGGGCGCAAGGCTACACCTTC
few,NA,TRBV5-4,TRBJ2-5,14,CASSPQLNQETQYF,TGTGCCAGCAGCCCCCAGCTAAACCAAGAGACCCAGTACTTC
few,TRBD2,TRBV27,TRBJ2-7,13,CASSFGRGYEQYF,TGTGCCAGCAGTTTTGGGCGGGGGTACGAGCAGTACTTC
NA,NA,TRBV5-1,TRBJ2-7,14,CASSLGDTRYEQYF,TGCGCCAGCAGCTTGGGGGACACCCGGTACGAGCAGTACTTC
NA,TRBD1,TRBV18,TRBJ1-5,13,CASSRTGFQPQHF,TGTGCCAGCTCGCGGACAGGGTTTCAGCCCCAGCATTTT
NA,TRBD1,TRBV2,TRBJ1-4,15,CASSARQGMTEKLFF,TGTGCCAGCAGTGCCCGACAGGGGATGACTGAAAAACTGTTTTTT
NA,TRBD1,TRBV29-1,TRBJ1-1,12,CSIRQGDTEAFF,TGCAGCATCAGACAGGGAGACACTGAAGCTTTCTTT
few,TRBD2,TRBV28,TRBJ2-3,17,CASNTRREVSSTDTQYF,TGTGCCAGCAACACCCGGCGGGAGGTTTCGAGCACAGATACGCAGTATTTT
NA,NA,TRBV7-9,TRBJ1-2,13,CASSLDGGGGYTF,TGTGCCAGCAGCTTAGATGGGGGCGGTGGCTACACCTTC
many,TRBD2,TRBV2,TRBJ2-7,14,CASRRGGSSYEQYF,TGTGCCAGCAGGCGGGGGGGCTCCTCCTACGAGCAGTACTTC
NA,NA,TRBV28,TRBJ1-2,14,CATAGPFENYGYTF,TGTGCCACAGCAGGGCCATTCGAGAACTATGGCTACACCTTC
NA,NA,TRBV30,TRBJ1-5,12,CAWSRGNQPQHF,TGTGCCTGGAGTCGGGGGAATCAGCCCCAGCATTTT
NA,TRBD1,TRBV29-1,TRBJ2-5,15,CSVELDRGRSETQYF,TGCAGCGTTGAACTCGACAGGGGGCGGTCAGAGACCCAGTACTTC
few,NA,TRBV6-1,TRBJ1-2,12,CASRDYREGYTF,TGTGCCAGCAGAGACTACAGGGAAGGCTACACCTTC
few,NA,TRBV2,TRBJ1-2,13,CANKTDRYYGYTF,TGTGCCAACAAGACCGACAGGTATTATGGCTACACCTTC
NA,TRBD2,TRBV4-2,TRBJ2-5,13,CASSPTSRETQYF,TGTGCCAGCAGCCCGACTAGCAGGGAGACCCAGTACTTC
NA,NA,TRBV5-1,TRBJ1-2,15,CASSLGEGALGGYTF,TGCGCCAGCAGCTTGGGGGAGGGAGCGTTGGGCGGCTACACCTTC
few,TRBD2,TRBV11-2,TRBJ2-1,18,CASSLRWAGGAAVDEQFF,TGTGCCAGCAGCTTAAGATGGGCCGGGGGGGCTGCGGTTGATGAGCAGTTCTTC
NA,TRBD1,TRBV25-1,TRBJ2-7,15,CASSEPGQAAYEQYF,TGTGCCAGCAGTGAGCCGGGACAGGCCGCCTACGAGCAGTACTTC
NA,NA,TRBV4-1,TRBJ2-1,15,CASSQEGSSYNEQFF,TGCGCCAGCAGCCAAGAGGGGAGCTCCTACAATGAGCAGTTCTTC
NA,TRBD1,TRBV28,TRBJ1-2,14,CASSGTAANYGYTF,TGTGCCAGCAGTGGGACAGCCGCTAACTATGGCTACACCTTC
NA,NA,TRBV6-5,TRBJ1-5,14,CASSSRSSNQPQHF,TGTGCCAGCAGTTCCAGGAGTAGCAATCAGCCCCAGCATTTT
NA,NA,TRBV5-1,TRBJ2-2,14,CASSLRTSTGELFF,TGCGCCAGCAGCTTGAGGACTTCCACCGGGGAGCTGTTTTTT
few,NA,TRBV2,TRBJ2-1,12,CASVTGYNEQFF,TGTGCCAGTGTTACAGGCTACAATGAGCAGTTCTTC